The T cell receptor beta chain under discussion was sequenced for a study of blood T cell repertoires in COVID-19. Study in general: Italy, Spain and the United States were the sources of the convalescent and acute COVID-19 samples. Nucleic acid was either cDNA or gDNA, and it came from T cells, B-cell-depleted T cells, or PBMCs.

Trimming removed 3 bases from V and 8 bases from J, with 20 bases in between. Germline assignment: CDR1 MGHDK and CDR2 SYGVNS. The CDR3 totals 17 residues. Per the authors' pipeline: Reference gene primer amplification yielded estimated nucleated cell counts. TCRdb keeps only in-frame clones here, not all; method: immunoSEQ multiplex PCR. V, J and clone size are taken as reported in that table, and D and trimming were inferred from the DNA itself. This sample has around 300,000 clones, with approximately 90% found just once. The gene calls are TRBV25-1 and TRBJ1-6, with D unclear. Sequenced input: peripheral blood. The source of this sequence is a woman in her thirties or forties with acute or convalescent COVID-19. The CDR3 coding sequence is TGTGCCAGCAGTGAGGCCTCCCTAGGTCTATACTATTCACCCCTCCACTTT. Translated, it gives CASSEASLGLYYSPLHF.